This is a list of T cell receptor beta chains from one sample in a study of STAT5B mutations in CD4+ large granular lymphocyte leukemia. Clones were read by immunoSEQ multiplex PCR, and TCRdb kept only the in-frame ones, dropping some. The sample includes fewer than 40,000 clones, 78% of them seen just once. The material sequenced was CD4+ T cells from blood buffy coats. The receptors shown here come from a human donor in good health. Both conserved end residues are part of each CDR3. A D gene is named only where the DNA matches it firmly. Clone size is stated in some rows and not others, as once, few, many or a class when expanded.

clone_size: .; v_call: TRBV6-5; d_call: .; j_call: TRBJ1-2; cdr3_aa: CASLENYGYTF; cdr3_nt: TGTGCCAGCCTGGAGAACTATGGCTACACCTTC
clone_size: .; v_call: TRBV7-7; d_call: TRBD2; j_call: TRBJ2-5; cdr3_aa: CASSLGTSGGETQYF; cdr3_nt: TGTGCCAGCAGCTTAGGGACTAGCGGCGGAGAGACCCAGTACTTC
clone_size: few; v_call: TRBV28; d_call: .; j_call: TRBJ1-2; cdr3_aa: CASSDDGNYGYTF; cdr3_nt: TGTGCCAGCAGCGACGACGGTAACTATGGCTACACCTTC
clone_size: once; v_call: TRBV19; d_call: TRBD2; j_call: TRBJ2-7; cdr3_aa: CASSPLAGAISHEQYF; cdr3_nt: TGTGCCAGTAGTCCCCTAGCGGGAGCTATCTCCCACGAGCAGTACTTC
clone_size: few; v_call: TRBV18; d_call: .; j_call: TRBJ1-1; cdr3_aa: CASSPTQNTEAFF; cdr3_nt: TGTGCCAGCTCACCCACTCAGAACACTGAAGCTTTCTTT
clone_size: .; v_call: TRBV27; d_call: TRBD1; j_call: TRBJ2-5; cdr3_aa: CASSTGTGDGTQYF; cdr3_nt: TGTGCCAGCAGCACCGGGACAGGGGATGGGACCCAGTACTTC
clone_size: .; v_call: TRBV29-1; d_call: TRBD2; j_call: TRBJ2-5; cdr3_aa: CSVDSSGGVQTQYF; cdr3_nt: TGCAGCGTTGATTCCAGCGGGGGGGTACAGACCCAGTACTTC
clone_size: .; v_call: TRBV12-5; d_call: .; j_call: TRBJ2-5; cdr3_aa: CASGLSETQYF; cdr3_nt: TGTGCTAGTGGTCTGAGCGAGACCCAGTACTTC
clone_size: .; v_call: TRBV10-3; d_call: .; j_call: TRBJ2-2; cdr3_aa: CASTGISNTGELFF; cdr3_nt: TGTGCCTCCACCGGGATATCGAACACCGGGGAGCTGTTTTTT
clone_size: .; v_call: TRBV5-4; d_call: .; j_call: TRBJ1-2; cdr3_aa: CASTGPGGVEKPYGYTF; cdr3_nt: TGTGCCAGCACCGGGCCGGGAGGGGTTGAAAAACCCTATGGCTACACCTTC
clone_size: .; v_call: TRBV27; d_call: .; j_call: TRBJ2-3; cdr3_aa: CASSSPGTSTDTQYF; cdr3_nt: TGTGCCAGCAGTTCCCCCGGGACATCCACAGATACGCAGTATTTT
clone_size: .; v_call: TRBV2; d_call: .; j_call: TRBJ1-6; cdr3_aa: CASREAAQYNSPLHF; cdr3_nt: TGTGCCAGCCGGGAGGCGGCTCAGTATAATTCACCCCTCCACTTT
clone_size: .; v_call: TRBV7-8; d_call: TRBD2; j_call: TRBJ2-1; cdr3_aa: CASSLAPRGSLNEQFF; cdr3_nt: TGTGCCAGCAGCTTAGCGCCTCGCGGGAGTTTAAATGAGCAGTTCTTC
clone_size: .; v_call: TRBV27; d_call: .; j_call: TRBJ2-3; cdr3_aa: CASRRLALGKSGTDTQYF; cdr3_nt: TGTGCCAGCAGAAGGTTGGCTCTAGGAAAATCGGGCACAGATACGCAGTATTTT
clone_size: .; v_call: TRBV5-1; d_call: .; j_call: TRBJ2-7; cdr3_aa: CASSPGTTPREQYF; cdr3_nt: TGCGCCAGCAGCCCCGGGACCACGCCTCGGGAGCAGTACTTC
clone_size: .; v_call: TRBV19; d_call: TRBD1; j_call: TRBJ1-6; cdr3_aa: CASSTRQGTMSPLHF; cdr3_nt: TGTGCCAGTAGTACCCGACAGGGGACCATGTCACCCCTCCACTTT
clone_size: .; v_call: TRBV4-1; d_call: .; j_call: TRBJ1-3; cdr3_aa: CASKPQGNTIYF; cdr3_nt: TGCGCCAGCAAACCTCAGGGAAACACCATATATTTT
clone_size: .; v_call: TRBV15; d_call: .; j_call: TRBJ2-5; cdr3_aa: CATSRDRTLQETQYF; cdr3_nt: TGTGCCACCAGCAGAGATCGAACTTTACAAGAGACCCAGTACTTC
clone_size: .; v_call: TRBV6-5; d_call: TRBD2; j_call: TRBJ2-7; cdr3_aa: CASRRLAGVNDEQYF; cdr3_nt: TGTGCCAGCAGGCGACTAGCGGGAGTTAACGACGAGCAGTACTTC
clone_size: .; v_call: TRBV15; d_call: .; j_call: TRBJ1-5; cdr3_aa: CATSRGGFYSNQPQHF; cdr3_nt: TGTGCCACCAGCAGAGGGGGATTCTATAGCAATCAGCCCCAGCATTTT
clone_size: .; v_call: TRBV7-2; d_call: .; j_call: TRBJ2-2; cdr3_aa: CASSLVLGAGGELFF; cdr3_nt: TGTGCCAGCAGCTTAGTCCTTGGGGCGGGCGGGGAGCTGTTTTTT
clone_size: .; v_call: TRBV23-1; d_call: TRBD1; j_call: TRBJ2-2; cdr3_aa: CASSQLSRDRGLDTGELFF; cdr3_nt: TGCGCCAGCAGTCAATTATCCCGGGACAGGGGGTTGGACACCGGGGAGCTGTTTTTT
clone_size: .; v_call: TRBV6-6; d_call: .; j_call: TRBJ1-1; cdr3_aa: CASSYEPWGTEAFF; cdr3_nt: TGTGCCAGCAGTTACGAGCCCTGGGGCACTGAAGCTTTCTTT
clone_size: few; v_call: TRBV7-9; d_call: .; j_call: TRBJ1-2; cdr3_aa: CASSGGWNYGYTF; cdr3_nt: TGTGCCAGCAGTGGGGGGTGGAACTATGGCTACACCTTC
clone_size: .; v_call: TRBV7-8; d_call: TRBD2; j_call: TRBJ2-7; cdr3_aa: CASSSSGGAPYEQYF; cdr3_nt: TGTGCCAGCAGCTCTAGCGGGGGGGCCCCCTACGAGCAGTACTTC
clone_size: few; v_call: TRBV30; d_call: .; j_call: TRBJ1-1; cdr3_aa: CALGVNTEAFF; cdr3_nt: TGTGCCCTAGGGGTGAACACTGAAGCTTTCTTT
clone_size: .; v_call: TRBV29-1; d_call: TRBD2; j_call: TRBJ2-7; cdr3_aa: CSVEDSAEGLAGAHVYEQYF; cdr3_nt: TGCAGCGTTGAAGATAGTGCAGAGGGACTAGCGGGGGCCCACGTCTACGAGCAGTACTTC
clone_size: .; v_call: TRBV5-6; d_call: .; j_call: TRBJ1-1; cdr3_aa: CASRGNTEAFF; cdr3_nt: TGTGCCAGCCGAGGGAACACTGAAGCTTTCTTT
clone_size: .; v_call: TRBV10-2; d_call: .; j_call: TRBJ2-1; cdr3_aa: CASSDSSLYNEQFF; cdr3_nt: TGCGCCAGCAGTGACTCGTCCCTATACAATGAGCAGTTCTTC
clone_size: .; v_call: TRBV7-2; d_call: .; j_call: TRBJ2-7; cdr3_aa: CASSLTGAYEQYF; cdr3_nt: TGTGCCAGCAGCTTAACAGGTGCCTACGAGCAGTACTTC
clone_size: .; v_call: TRBV7-9; d_call: .; j_call: TRBJ1-1; cdr3_aa: CASSLGQNTEAFF; cdr3_nt: TGTGCCAGCAGCTTAGGGCAGAACACTGAAGCTTTCTTT
clone_size: .; v_call: TRBV19; d_call: TRBD1; j_call: TRBJ1-4; cdr3_aa: CASSIGDRGKGEKLFF; cdr3_nt: TGTGCCAGTAGTATTGGGGACAGGGGAAAAGGTGAAAAACTGTTTTTT
clone_size: .; v_call: TRBV10-3; d_call: .; j_call: TRBJ2-5; cdr3_aa: CAIRDSGGIQETQYF; cdr3_nt: TGTGCCATCAGGGATAGTGGGGGCATCCAAGAGACCCAGTACTTC
clone_size: .; v_call: TRBV5-6; d_call: TRBD1; j_call: TRBJ1-5; cdr3_aa: CASSLLDRGDQPQHF; cdr3_nt: TGTGCCAGCAGCTTACTCGACAGGGGCGATCAGCCCCAGCATTTT
clone_size: .; v_call: TRBV5-8; d_call: TRBD2; j_call: TRBJ2-7; cdr3_aa: CASSPTASGRINEQYF; cdr3_nt: TGTGCCAGCAGTCCAACAGCTAGCGGGAGAATCAACGAGCAGTACTTC
clone_size: .; v_call: TRBV7-2; d_call: .; j_call: TRBJ2-2; cdr3_aa: CASSLLVAHWTGELFF; cdr3_nt: TGTGCCAGCAGCTTATTGGTAGCCCATTGGACCGGGGAGCTGTTTTTT
clone_size: .; v_call: TRBV5-4; d_call: .; j_call: TRBJ1-2; cdr3_aa: CASSPGGQYGYTF; cdr3_nt: TGTGCCAGCAGTCCCGGGGGGCAGTATGGCTACACCTTC
clone_size: .; v_call: TRBV5-4; d_call: .; j_call: TRBJ2-7; cdr3_aa: CASSLDRSSYEQYF; cdr3_nt: TGTGCCAGCAGCTTGGACAGAAGCTCCTACGAGCAGTACTTC
clone_size: .; v_call: TRBV27; d_call: .; j_call: TRBJ2-2; cdr3_aa: CASSLMGGLQRELFF; cdr3_nt: TGTGCCAGCAGCCTTATGGGGGGGCTCCAGAGGGAGCTGTTTTTT
clone_size: .; v_call: TRBV19; d_call: .; j_call: TRBJ1-5; cdr3_aa: CASSSLGTPAYNQPQHF; cdr3_nt: TGTGCCAGTAGCTCCCTCGGGACACCGGCCTACAATCAGCCCCAGCATTTT
clone_size: .; v_call: TRBV7-7; d_call: .; j_call: TRBJ2-1; cdr3_aa: CASSLGGGSYNEQFF; cdr3_nt: TGTGCCAGCAGCTTAGGAGGGGGATCCTACAATGAGCAGTTCTTC